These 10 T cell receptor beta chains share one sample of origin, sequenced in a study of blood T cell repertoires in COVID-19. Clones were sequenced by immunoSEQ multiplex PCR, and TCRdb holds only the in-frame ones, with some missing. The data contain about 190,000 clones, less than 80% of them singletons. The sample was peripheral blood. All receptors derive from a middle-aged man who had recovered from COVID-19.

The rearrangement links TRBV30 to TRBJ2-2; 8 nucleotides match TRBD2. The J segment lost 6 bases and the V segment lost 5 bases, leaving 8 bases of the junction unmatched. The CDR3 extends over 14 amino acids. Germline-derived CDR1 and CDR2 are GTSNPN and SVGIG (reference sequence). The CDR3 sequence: CAWEHGGVAGELFF. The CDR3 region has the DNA TGTGCCTGGGAGCACGGGGGGGTCGCCGGGGAGCTGTTTTTT.

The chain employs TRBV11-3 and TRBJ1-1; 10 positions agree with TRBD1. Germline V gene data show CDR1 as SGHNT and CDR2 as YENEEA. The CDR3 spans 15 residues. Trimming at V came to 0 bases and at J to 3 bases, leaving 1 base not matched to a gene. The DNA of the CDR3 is TGTGCCAGCAGCTTAGACGGGACAGGGGACACTGAAGCTTTCTTT. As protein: CASSLDGTGDTEAFF. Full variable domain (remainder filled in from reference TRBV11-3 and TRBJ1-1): EAGVVQSPRYKIIEKKQPVAFWCNPISGHNTLYWYLQNLGQGPELLIRYENEEAVDDSQLPKDRFSAERLKGVDSTLKIQPAELGDSAVYLCASSLDGTGDTEAFFGQGTRLTVV.

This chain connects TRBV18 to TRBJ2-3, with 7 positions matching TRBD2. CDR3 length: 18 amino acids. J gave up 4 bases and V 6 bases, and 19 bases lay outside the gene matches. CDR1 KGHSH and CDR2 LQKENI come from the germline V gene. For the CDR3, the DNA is TGTGCCAGCTCTAGGTGGCTAGCGGAACGCCAAAATGCAGATACGCAGTATTTT. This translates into CASSRWLAERQNADTQYF.

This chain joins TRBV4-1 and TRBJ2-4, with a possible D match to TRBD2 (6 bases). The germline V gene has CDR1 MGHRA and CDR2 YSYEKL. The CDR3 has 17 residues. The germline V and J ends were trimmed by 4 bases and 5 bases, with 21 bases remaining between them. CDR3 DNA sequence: TGCGCCAGCAGCCCAAAAAGGGGTGAACCGGGGGAAAACATTCAGTACTTC. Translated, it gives CASSPKRGEPGENIQYF.

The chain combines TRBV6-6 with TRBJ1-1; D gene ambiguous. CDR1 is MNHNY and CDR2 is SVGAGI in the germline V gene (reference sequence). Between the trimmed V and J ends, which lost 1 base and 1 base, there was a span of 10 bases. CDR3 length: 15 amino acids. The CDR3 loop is CASSYLDWKNTEAFF. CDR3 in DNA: TGTGCCAGCAGTTACTTGGACTGGAAGAACACTGAAGCTTTCTTT.

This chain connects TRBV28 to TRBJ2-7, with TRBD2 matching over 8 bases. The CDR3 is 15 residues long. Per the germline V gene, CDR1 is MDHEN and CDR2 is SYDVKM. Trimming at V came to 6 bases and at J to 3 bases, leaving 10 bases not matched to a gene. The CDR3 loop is CASRPGGGTVYEQYF. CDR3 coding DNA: TGTGCCAGCAGGCCGGGGGGGGGAACCGTCTACGAGCAGTACTTC.

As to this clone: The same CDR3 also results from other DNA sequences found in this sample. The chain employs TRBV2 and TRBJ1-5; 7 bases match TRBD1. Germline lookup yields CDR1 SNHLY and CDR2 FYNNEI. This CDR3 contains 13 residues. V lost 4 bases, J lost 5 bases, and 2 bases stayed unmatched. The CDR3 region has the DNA TGTGCCAGCAGTGTACAGGGGTATCAGCCCCAGCATTTT. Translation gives CASSVQGYQPQHF.

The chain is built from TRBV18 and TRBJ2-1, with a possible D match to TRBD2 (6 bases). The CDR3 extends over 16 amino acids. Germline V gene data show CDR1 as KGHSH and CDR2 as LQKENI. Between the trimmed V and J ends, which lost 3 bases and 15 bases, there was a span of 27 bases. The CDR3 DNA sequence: TGTGCCAGCTCACCCAACCCCATCTCACGGGGGACCAGATCGTTCTTC. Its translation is CASSPNPISRGTRSFF.

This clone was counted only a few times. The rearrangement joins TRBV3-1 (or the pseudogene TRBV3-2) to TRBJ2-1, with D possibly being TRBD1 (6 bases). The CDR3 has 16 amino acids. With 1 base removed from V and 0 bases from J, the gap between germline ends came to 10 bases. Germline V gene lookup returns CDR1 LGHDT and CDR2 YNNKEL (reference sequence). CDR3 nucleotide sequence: TGTGCCAGCAGCCAAGTTCTACAGGGCTCCTACAATGAGCAGTTCTTC. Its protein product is CASSQVLQGSYNEQFF.

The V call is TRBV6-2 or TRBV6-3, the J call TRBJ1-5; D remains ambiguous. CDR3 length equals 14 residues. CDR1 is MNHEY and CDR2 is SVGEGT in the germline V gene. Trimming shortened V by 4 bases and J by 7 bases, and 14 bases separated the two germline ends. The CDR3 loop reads CASSFGPRGQPQHF. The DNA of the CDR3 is TGTGCCAGCAGTTTTGGGCCCCGAGGGCAGCCCCAGCATTTT.